The entry that follows covers one TCR beta chain sequence. Its antigen remains unidentified. TCRdb's copy holds only in-frame clones and misses some; the assay was immunoSEQ multiplex PCR. The sample lists 200,000 to 250,000 clones; 88% were seen once. This sample is part of a study of Ad26.COV2.S vaccination and SARS-CoV-2 variants. The wider study: Administration of Ad26.COV2.S was intramuscular, either once or twice 56 days apart.

Overall study findings and caveats: Possibly, TCR breadth and depth analyses underestimated total T cell responses.

Treatment denoted: approximately 18 received Ad26.COV2.S at low or high dose, single or two shots; several received placebo; per-sample allocation not given. Vaccine and placebo recipients were sampled on day 63 after the first injection. Recruitment in Boston yielded a donor of adult age, 18-55 years. Vaccination used an Ad26 vector expressing Wuhan-strain SARS-CoV-2 spike. CDR1 is LNHDA and CDR2 is SQIVND in the germline V gene (reference sequence). Deletions cut 3 bases from V and 2 bases from J, with 17 bases between. This CDR3 region has 16 residues. The J gene is TRBJ2-7, the V gene TRBV19, with D possibly being TRBD2 (5 bases). This TCR derives from a person aged 18-60 years who received the Ad26.COV2.S COVID-19 vaccine or a placebo. Sequenced here: peripheral blood, sampled in a trial of Ad26.COV2.S vaccine versus placebo. The chain's CDR3 is CASSMAGWIGAYEQYF. The CDR3 DNA is TGTGCCAGTAGTATGGCCGGATGGATCGGGGCCTACGAGCAGTACTTC.